These T cell receptor beta chains were read from a single sample in a study of blood T cell repertoires in COVID-19. Profiled with immunoSEQ multiplex PCR; TCRdb holds only in-frame clones, not every one. The top ten clones hold just over 0.85% of a sample with approximately 340,000 clones, 91% of them seen once. The sequenced material came from PBMCs or T cells enriched from blood (not recorded which). These receptor sequences come from a woman aged 40 to 50 who had been exposed to COVID-19. CDR3s include the opening cysteine and the closing phenylalanine or tryptophan. The D gene is left open where the match is weak. Expanded clones get a size class; other rows say once, few or many, or leave the size out.

abundance: NA
len: 17
j_gene: TRBJ1-3
d_gene: TRBD1
v_gene: TRBV4-1
CDR3nt: TGCGCCAGCAGCCAAGTTACCGGGACAGGGTATGGAAACACCATATATTTT
CDR3aa: CASSQVTGTGYGNTIYF

abundance: NA
len: 13
j_gene: TRBJ1-1
d_gene: NA
v_gene: TRBV30
CDR3nt: TGTGCCTGGAGAAGAACCGTTCGCGCTGAAGCTTTCTTT
CDR3aa: CAWRRTVRAEAFF

abundance: NA
len: 14
j_gene: TRBJ1-2
d_gene: NA
v_gene: TRBV7-6
CDR3nt: TGTGCCAGCAGCTTAGGCAGTGCCCACTATGGCTACACCTTC
CDR3aa: CASSLGSAHYGYTF

abundance: NA
len: 20
j_gene: TRBJ2-5
d_gene: TRBD1
v_gene: TRBV12-5
CDR3nt: TGTGCTAGTGGTTTGGTCGAAAGGTTCTTGGGGGACAGGGGGGAAGAGACCCAGTACTTC
CDR3aa: CASGLVERFLGDRGEETQYF

abundance: NA
len: 14
j_gene: TRBJ1-1
d_gene: TRBD1
v_gene: TRBV6-5
CDR3nt: TGTGCCAGCAGACGGACAGGGATAAACACTGAAGCTTTCTTT
CDR3aa: CASRRTGINTEAFF

abundance: once
len: 15
j_gene: TRBJ1-3
d_gene: NA
v_gene: TRBV6-5
CDR3nt: TGTGCCAGCAGCCTTAAGACAGGTGTGAGAAACACCATATATTTT
CDR3aa: CASSLKTGVRNTIYF

abundance: once
len: 13
j_gene: TRBJ2-7
d_gene: NA
v_gene: TRBV12-5
CDR3nt: TGTGCTAGTGGTTTGGTACCGGCCTACGAGCAGTACTTC
CDR3aa: CASGLVPAYEQYF

abundance: NA
len: 17
j_gene: TRBJ2-1
d_gene: TRBD1
v_gene: TRBV18
CDR3nt: TGTGCCAGCTCACCAGACAGGGTCCGCCGACCCTACAATGAGCAGTTCTTC
CDR3aa: CASSPDRVRRPYNEQFF

abundance: NA
len: 16
j_gene: TRBJ2-7
d_gene: NA
v_gene: TRBV5-1
CDR3nt: TGCGCCAGCAACCCCTGGCGGGATTATTGTTACTACGAGCAGTACTTC
CDR3aa: CASNPWRDYCYYEQYF

abundance: NA
len: 15
j_gene: TRBJ1-5
d_gene: NA
v_gene: TRBV5-1
CDR3nt: TGCGCCAGCAGCCTGGGCGGCACTGCCCTCCAGCCCCAGCATTTT
CDR3aa: CASSLGGTALQPQHF